The next 8 T cell receptor beta chains were all read from a single sample in a study of regulatory T cells in long-lasting Graves disease. CDR3-region Arm-PCR and iRepertoire HTBI primers produced the TCR beta libraries. TCRdb redid the calling of the multiplex PCR reads with MiXCR, one entry per CDR3 protein. The sample consists of more than 400,000 distinct CDR3 sequences, less than 20% of them appearing once. Described time point: newly diagnosed GD, antithyroid drugs for less than 3 months. With RNA extracted from PBMCs as input, the TCR library was made. These data were also reused for a study on T cells in Graves' hyperthyroidism and ophthalmopathy.

The specimen was peripheral blood mononuclear cells (PBMCs), collected at new diagnosis, from a patient treated with antithyroid drugs. The receptors originated from a woman in her 30s with Graves disease.

The chain couples TRBV3-1 to TRBJ2-1, with TRBD1 as a possible D gene (6 bases). Trimming removed 4 bases from V and 9 bases from J, with 7 bases in between. The CDR3 runs to 11 residues. Germline V CDR1 and CDR2: LGHDT, YNNKEL (reference sequence). The CDR3 nucleotides are TGTGCCAGCAGCCGGACAGTTGAGCAGTTCTTC. Its translation is CASSRTVEQFF.

This clonotype was observed many times. The chain recombines TRBV20-1 with TRBJ2-3, with 9 bases identical to TRBD1. This CDR3 region has 14 residues. Germline values: CDR1 DFQATT, CDR2 SNEGSKA (reference sequence). The CDR3 DNA follows: TGCAGGGGACAGGGTGACGGTAGCACAGATACGCAGTATTTT. Residues: CRGQGDGSTDTQYF.

The chain carries TRBV7-2 and TRBJ2-3, with D possibly matching TRBD1 (5 bases). V was shortened by 3 bases and J by 2 bases, with 9 bases between the two germline ends. The CDR3 covers 14 residues. CDR1 and CDR2 (germline): SGHTA, FQGNSA. In nucleotides, the CDR3 is TGTGCCAGCAGCTTCCGGACAACCACAGATACGCAGTATTTT. This codes for CASSFRTTTDTQYF.

Remarks on this clonotype: A much more abundant neighbour one base away suggests this may be a read error. This chain uses TRBV20-1 with TRBJ2-7; 8 bases map to TRBD2. Germline loops: CDR1 DFQATT, CDR2 SNEGSKA (reference sequence). Trimming at V came to 5 bases and at J to 7 bases, leaving 13 bases not matched to a gene. This CDR3 has 14 residues. CDR3 sequence (DNA): TGCAGTGCTGCGCCGGGACTAGGTGGCAATGAGCAGTACTTC. The encoded protein is CSAAPGLGGNEQYF.

In its sample, this clonotype was seen a few times. The chain couples TRBV10-2 to TRBJ2-7; TRBD2 aligns across 12 bases. The CDR3 is made up of 16 amino acids. Trimming cost V 4 bases and J 1 base; bases outside gene matches: 5. Germline lookup yields CDR1 WSHSY and CDR2 SAAADI. The chain's CDR3 is CASSGWTSGKSYEQYF. CDR3 nucleotide sequence: TGCGCCAGCAGTGGTTGGACTAGCGGGAAATCCTACGAGCAGTACTTC.

The chain combines TRBV6-2 or TRBV6-3 with TRBJ2-5; D is ambiguous. CDR1 is MNHEY, CDR2 SVGEGT, per germline. The CDR3 contains 12 residues. V was pared by 5 bases and J by 5 bases, with 9 bases between. This CDR3 is CASSPQEETQYF. For the CDR3, the DNA is TGTGCCAGCAGTCCCCAGGAGGAGACCCAGTACTTC.

This clonotype was counted at least ten times. The chain has TRBV11-2 and TRBJ1-2; tentatively, D is TRBD1 (6 bases). The germline gives CDR1 SGHAT, CDR2 FQNNGV. Trimming left V 3 bases short and J 8 bases short, with 10 bases between. The CDR3 length is 12 residues. In DNA, the CDR3 is TGTGCCAGCAGCTTGGAAGGACAGGGCTACACCTTC. Translating it yields CASSLEGQGYTF.

This clonotype was seen repeatedly, ten times or more. The chain combines TRBV20-1 with TRBJ2-7, with D perhaps matching TRBD1 or TRBD2 (5 bases each). V was shortened by 4 bases and J by 0 bases, with 25 bases between the two germline ends. Germline CDR1 DFQATT, CDR2 SNEGSKA (reference sequence). The CDR3 covers 18 residues. CDR3 in DNA: TGCAGTGCTAAGTTATTTGGGGGACCGAATCTCCTCTCCTACGAGCAGTACTTC. Residues: CSAKLFGGPNLLSYEQYF.